The 11 T cell receptor beta chains listed next were all sequenced from one sample in a study of naive and memory T cell subsets. The beta constant-region primer was an equimolar mix of two oligonucleotides covering TRBC1 and TRBC2. TCRdb reprocessed the UMI-ligation and nested PCR reads via MiXCR and lists one record per CDR3 protein. The table shows tens of thousands of distinct CDR3 sequences, with 7% occurring only once. Sequencing was performed on central memory CD4+ T cells from blood. These receptors were obtained from a human donor in good health.

At least ten counts were recorded for this clonotype. This chain links TRBV4-2 with TRBJ1-6; 10 bases fit TRBD1. This CDR3 comprises 18 residues. In germline, CDR1 is LGHNA, CDR2 YNFKEQ. With V trimmed by 4 bases and J by 4 bases, 10 bases remained unmatched. CDR3 sequence reads: CASSRRQGASLYNSPLHF. DNA of the CDR3: TGTGCCAGCAGCCGTCGACAGGGGGCCTCTCTTTATAATTCACCCCTCCACTTT.

This clonotype was counted many times. This rearrangement joins TRBV19 to TRBJ1-4, with D possibly TRBD1 on 6 matching bases. This CDR3 has 19 residues. Germline CDR1 LNHDA, CDR2 SQIVND (reference sequence). Between the trimmed V and J ends, which lost 5 bases and 0 bases, there was a span of 22 bases. This chain's CDR3 is CASSHMRTGHRATNEKLFF. DNA for the CDR3: TGTGCCAGTAGTCACATGAGGACGGGACACCGGGCAACTAATGAAAAACTGTTTTTT.

V usage is TRBV19 and J usage is TRBJ1-4; 10 bases map to TRBD1. CDR3 length: 18 amino acids. V trimming: 4 bases; J trimming: 3 bases; junction bases outside the gene matches: 11. Germline lookup yields CDR1 LNHDA and CDR2 SQIVND (reference sequence). CDR3 bases: TGTGCCAGTAGTAATACCGGGACAGGGGCTCGTTCTAATGAAAAACTGTTTTTT. Protein product: CASSNTGTGARSNEKLFF.

This clonotype was picked up a small number of times. The chain carries TRBV4-3 and TRBJ2-3; D gene uncertain. Trimming cost V 8 bases and J 6 bases, with 15 bases left between them. The CDR3 runs 13 residues. Germline V gives CDR1 LGHNA, CDR2 YSLEER. The CDR3 protein is CASSTRAADTQYF. CDR3 nucleotide sequence: TGCGCCAGCTCGACGCGCGCGGCGGATACGCAGTATTTT.

The V gene is TRBV20-1, the J gene TRBJ2-1; maybe TRBD1 (5 bases). Trimming removed 3 bases from V and 0 bases from J, with 6 bases in between. The germline CDR1 and CDR2 sequences are DFQATT and SNEGSKA (reference sequence). This CDR3 has 13 amino acids. Here the CDR3 reads CSASGHSYNEQFF. The CDR3 bases are TGCAGTGCTAGCGGACACTCCTACAATGAGCAGTTCTTC.

This rearrangement joins TRBV14 to TRBJ2-1; D not certain. CDR1 is SGHDN, CDR2 FVKESK, per germline. Trimming left V 3 bases short and J 9 bases short, with 9 bases between. The CDR3 length is 12 residues. The CDR3: CASSHHFVEQFF. CDR3 coding DNA: TGTGCCAGCAGCCACCATTTCGTTGAGCAGTTCTTC.

There are many counts of this clonotype. This chain links TRBV12-3 or TRBV12-4 with TRBJ2-1, with a possible D match to TRBD1 (5 bases). The CDR3 contains 14 residues. Trimming shortened V by 7 bases and J by 4 bases, and 14 bases separated the two germline ends. The CDR3, as DNA: TGTGCCAGCACCACCGACAGAAATTACAATGAGCAGTTCTTC. The encoded protein is CASTTDRNYNEQFF.

This sequence joins TRBV20-1 and TRBJ2-7, with 9 bases matching TRBD1. The CDR3 contains 13 residues. V was pared by 6 bases and J by 3 bases, with 6 bases of the junction left unmatched. Per germline, CDR1 DFQATT and CDR2 SNEGSKA (reference sequence). The CDR3 loop is CSAGDRVGYEQYF. The CDR3 bases are TGCAGTGCGGGGGACAGGGTCGGCTACGAGCAGTACTTC.

This clonotype was detected ten times or more. The genes are TRBV27 and TRBJ2-7; 7 positions agree with TRBD1. Germline CDR1 and CDR2: MNHEY and SMNVEV (reference sequence). This CDR3 contains 14 residues. The junction had 10 bases not matched to a gene; V was cut back by 9 bases and J by 2 bases. This chain's CDR3 is CARLGDSSTYEQYF. CDR3 nucleotides: TGTGCCAGGCTAGGGGACAGTTCAACCTACGAGCAGTACTTC.

This clonotype was seen ten or more times. The chain recombines TRBV7-2 with TRBJ2-3; TRBD1 matches at 7 bases. Per the germline V gene, CDR1 is SGHTA and CDR2 is FQGNSA. This CDR3 is built from 16 residues. The junction had 6 bases not matched to a gene; V was cut back by 1 base and J by 2 bases. The DNA of the CDR3 is TGTGCCAGCAGCTTAGGAGGGGGCCGGGCCACAGATACGCAGTATTTT. The encoded protein is CASSLGGGRATDTQYF.

This clonotype has a count of ten or more. One end of the junction is discordant with germline, which a read error may explain. The chain carries TRBV7-9 and TRBJ1-2; D remains ambiguous. Germline-derived CDR1 and CDR2 are SEHNR and FQNEAQ (reference sequence). This CDR3 is 15 amino acids long. In DNA, the CDR3 is TGTGCCGGCAGCTTAGGCTCACCCATTGTCTATGGCTACACCTTC. It yields the protein CAGSLGSPIVYGYTF.